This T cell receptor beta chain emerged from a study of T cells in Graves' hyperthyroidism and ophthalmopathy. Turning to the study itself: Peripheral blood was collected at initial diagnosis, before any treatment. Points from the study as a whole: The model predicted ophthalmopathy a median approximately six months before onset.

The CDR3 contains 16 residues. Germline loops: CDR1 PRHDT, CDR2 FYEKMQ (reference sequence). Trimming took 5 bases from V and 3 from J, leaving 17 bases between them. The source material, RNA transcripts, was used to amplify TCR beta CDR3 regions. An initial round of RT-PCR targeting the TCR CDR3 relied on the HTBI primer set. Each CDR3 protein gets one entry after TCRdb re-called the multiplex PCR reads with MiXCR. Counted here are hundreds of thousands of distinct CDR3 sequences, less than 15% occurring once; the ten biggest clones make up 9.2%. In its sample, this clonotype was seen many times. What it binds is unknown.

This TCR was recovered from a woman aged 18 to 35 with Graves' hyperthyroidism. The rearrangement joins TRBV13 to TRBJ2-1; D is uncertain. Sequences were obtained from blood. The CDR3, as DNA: TGTGCCAGCAGCGCTAGTGGCAGCCAAATCTACAATGAGCAGTTCTTC. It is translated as CASSASGSQIYNEQFF.